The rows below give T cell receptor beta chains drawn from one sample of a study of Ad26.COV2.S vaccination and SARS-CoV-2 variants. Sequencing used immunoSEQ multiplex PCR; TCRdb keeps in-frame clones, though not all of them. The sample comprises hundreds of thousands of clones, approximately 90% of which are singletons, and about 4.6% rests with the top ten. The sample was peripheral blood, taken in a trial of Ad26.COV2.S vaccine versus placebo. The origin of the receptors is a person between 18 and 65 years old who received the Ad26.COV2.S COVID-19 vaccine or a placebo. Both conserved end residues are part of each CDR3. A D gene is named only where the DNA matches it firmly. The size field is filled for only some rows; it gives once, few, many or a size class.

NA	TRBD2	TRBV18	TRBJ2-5	TGTGCCAGCTCACCTCCAAGGACTAGCGGGGCAGGGGAGACCCAGTACTTC	CASSPPRTSGAGETQYF
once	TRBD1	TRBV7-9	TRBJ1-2	TGTGCCAGCAGCCCGGACAGGGCTCATGGCTACACCTTC	CASSPDRAHGYTF
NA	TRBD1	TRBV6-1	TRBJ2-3	TGTGCCAGCAGTGCCCACAGGGGTGCTAGCACAGATACGCAGTATTTT	CASSAHRGASTDTQYF
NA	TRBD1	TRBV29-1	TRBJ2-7	TGCAGCGTTGATAGTGGGACAGGGGCGTCGTACGAGCAGTACTTC	CSVDSGTGASYEQYF
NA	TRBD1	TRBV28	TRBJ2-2	TGTGCCAGCAGATTGACAGGGGTCGGTACCGGGGAGCTGTTTTTT	CASRLTGVGTGELFF
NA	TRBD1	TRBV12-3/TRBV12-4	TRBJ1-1	TGTGCCAGTCGACAGGGGGTAACTGAAGCTTTCTTT	CASRQGVTEAFF
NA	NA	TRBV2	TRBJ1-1	TGTGCCAGCAGTGGATGGGGGGTGAACACTGAAGCTTTCTTT	CASSGWGVNTEAFF
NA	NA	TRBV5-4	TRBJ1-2	TGTGCCAGCAGCTCGCGAGCTAACTATGGCTACACCTTC	CASSSRANYGYTF
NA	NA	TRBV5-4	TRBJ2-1	TGTGCCAGCAGCCCGCGTGGCGGGCTTAGCTCCTACAATGAGCAGTTCTTC	CASSPRGGLSSYNEQFF
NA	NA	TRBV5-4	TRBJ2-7	TGTGCCAGCAGCCCTTCCGGGACGGAGACCTACGAGCAGTACTTC	CASSPSGTETYEQYF
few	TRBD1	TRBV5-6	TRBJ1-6	TGTGCCAGCAGCTTGCAGGGACAGGGGGTTGGTTCACCCCTCCACTTT	CASSLQGQGVGSPLHF
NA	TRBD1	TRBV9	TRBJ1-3	TGTGCCAGCAGCGTGGCTGACAGGGCCAGCTCTGGAAACACCATATATTTT	CASSVADRASSGNTIYF
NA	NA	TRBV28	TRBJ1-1	TGTGCCAGCAGTACCCCTTGGGGCCGGAACACTGAAGCTTTCTTT	CASSTPWGRNTEAFF
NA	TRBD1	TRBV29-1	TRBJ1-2	TGCAGCGTTGAATCACTACGACAGGGTAGTATTCCTGATGGCTACACCTTC	CSVESLRQGSIPDGYTF
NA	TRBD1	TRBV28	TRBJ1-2	TGTGCCAGCAGTGAGGACAGGAGGGTAAATGGCTACACCTTC	CASSEDRRVNGYTF
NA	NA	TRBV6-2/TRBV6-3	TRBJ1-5	TGTGCCAGCAGTTACAGATTCGGGGGTTTACAGCCCCAGCATTTT	CASSYRFGGLQPQHF
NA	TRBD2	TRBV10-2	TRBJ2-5	TGCGCCAGCAGTGAGGCGGGGGGCCGACTGGAGACCCAGTACTTC	CASSEAGGRLETQYF
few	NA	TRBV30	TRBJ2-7	TGTGCCTGGAGTGTACAAGGGCTCGCCGAGCAGTACTTC	CAWSVQGLAEQYF
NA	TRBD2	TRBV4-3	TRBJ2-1	TGCGCCAGCAGCCAAGACCAGGGACTAGCTGACATCTATGAGCAGTTCTTC	CASSQDQGLADIYEQFF
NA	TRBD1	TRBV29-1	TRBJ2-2	TGCAGCGTTGATAAGGGACAGGGGGCCGGGGAGCTGTTTTTT	CSVDKGQGAGELFF
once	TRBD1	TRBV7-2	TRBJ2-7	TGTGCCAGCAGCCAGATGGGACAGGTTTCCTACGAGCAGTACTTC	CASSQMGQVSYEQYF
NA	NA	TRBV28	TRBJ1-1	TGTGCCAGCAGTTGGACTAGTCCGCTGAACACTGAAGCTTTCTTT	CASSWTSPLNTEAFF
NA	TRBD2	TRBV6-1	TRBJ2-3	TGTGCCAGCAGTGACACTACTAGCGGGAAGGCCGCAGATACGCAGTATTTT	CASSDTTSGKAADTQYF
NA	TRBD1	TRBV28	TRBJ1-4	TGTGCCAGCAGTCCCCCCGGGACAGGGACTGAAAAACTGTTTTTT	CASSPPGTGTEKLFF
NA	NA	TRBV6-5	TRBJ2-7	TGTGCCAGCAGCTCCACGACAGTCAGTAGCGAGCAGTACTTC	CASSSTTVSSEQYF
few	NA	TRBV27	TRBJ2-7	TGTGCCAGCACCCCCCGCAGGGGCGGAACCTACGAGCAGTACTTC	CASTPRRGGTYEQYF
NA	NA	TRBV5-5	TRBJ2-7	TGTGCCAGCAGTTCAGGGAACTCCTACGAGCAGTACTTC	CASSSGNSYEQYF
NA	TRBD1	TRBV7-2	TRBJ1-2	TGTGCCAGCAGCCAGCAACCCGACAGGGCTAACTATGGCTACACCTTC	CASSQQPDRANYGYTF
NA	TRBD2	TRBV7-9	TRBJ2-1	TGTGCCAGCAGCTCGGGACTAGCGGGGACAGATGAGCAGTTCTTC	CASSSGLAGTDEQFF
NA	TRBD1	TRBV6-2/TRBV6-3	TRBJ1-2	TGTGCCAGCAGCCGGGGACAGTATGTCTACTATGGCTACACCTTC	CASSRGQYVYYGYTF
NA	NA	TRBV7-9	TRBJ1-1	TGTGCCAGCAGCTTAGTTGGGGAGGGAACTGAAGCTTTCTTT	CASSLVGEGTEAFF
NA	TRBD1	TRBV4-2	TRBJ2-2	TGTGCCAGCAGCCAAGCCGACAGGGTTTCCGGGGAGCTGTTTTTT	CASSQADRVSGELFF
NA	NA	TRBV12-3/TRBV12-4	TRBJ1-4	TGTGCCAGCGGGCAGCCCAACAATGAAAAACTGTTTTTT	CASGQPNNEKLFF
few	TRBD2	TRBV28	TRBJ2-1	TGTGCCAGCAGTTTAGCGGGAGGGAGGAATGAGCAGTTCTTC	CASSLAGGRNEQFF
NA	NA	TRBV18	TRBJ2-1	TGTGCCAGCTCACCAACTAGACCGAATGAGCAGTTCTTC	CASSPTRPNEQFF
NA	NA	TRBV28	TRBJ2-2	TGTGCCAGCAGTTTATGGGATACCGGGGAGCTGTTTTTT	CASSLWDTGELFF
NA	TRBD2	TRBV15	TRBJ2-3	TGTGCCACCAGCAGAGGGGGTGGACTAGCGGATAGTACAGATACGCAGTATTTT	CATSRGGGLADSTDTQYF
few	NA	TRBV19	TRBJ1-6	TGTGCCAGTAGTATAGATCCTACAGGGAATTCACCCCTCCACTTT	CASSIDPTGNSPLHF
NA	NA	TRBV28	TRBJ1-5	TGTGCCAGCAGTTTCGCGGCACGCAATCAGCCCCAGCATTTT	CASSFAARNQPQHF
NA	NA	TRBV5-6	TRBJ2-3	TGTGCCAGCAGCCCTGGGTACGCAGCCGGAGATACGCAGTATTTT	CASSPGYAAGDTQYF
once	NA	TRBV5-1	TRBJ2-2	TGCGCCAGCAGCTTGGATGTCGGGGAGCTGTTTTTT	CASSLDVGELFF
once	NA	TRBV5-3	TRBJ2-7	TGTGCCAGAAGCTTGGTTACGGCCTCCTACGAGCAGTACTTC	CARSLVTASYEQYF
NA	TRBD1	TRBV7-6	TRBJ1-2	TGTGCCAGCAGCGCCCACAGGGGGCAGGACTATGGCTACACCTTC	CASSAHRGQDYGYTF
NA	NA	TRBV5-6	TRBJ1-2	TGTGCCAGCCTTTATGCGGTTAATCTTGACTATGGCTACACCTTC	CASLYAVNLDYGYTF
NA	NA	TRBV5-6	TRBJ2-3	TGTGCCAGCAGCTTGTGGGGCGAGGGCACAGATACGCAGTATTTT	CASSLWGEGTDTQYF
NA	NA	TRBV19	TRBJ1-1	TGTGCCAGTAGTATGCAGGGTATGAACACTGAAGCTTTCTTT	CASSMQGMNTEAFF
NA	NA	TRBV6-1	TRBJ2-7	TGTGCCAGCAGTGAAGAAGTAGGGACACCCAACGAGCAGTACTTC	CASSEEVGTPNEQYF
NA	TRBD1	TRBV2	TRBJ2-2	TGTGCCAGCAGTCCTCTAGGGGGCTTGAACACCGGGGAGCTGTTTTTT	CASSPLGGLNTGELFF